This T cell receptor (beta chain) was obtained from a study of molecular identifiers for immune sequencing clone quantification. Study-level points and caveats: The share of molecules held by clones above 20 RNA copies was over 99% in effector cells and under 1% in naive cells.

One entry per CDR3 protein results from TCRdb running MiXCR on the PCR reads. This table has approximately 500,000 distinct CDR3 sequences, under 30% appearing once. Sorting isolated naive CD8 T cells as CD8+CD4-CCR7+CD45RA+ events. J was trimmed by 8 bases and V by 1 base; bases with no gene match: 9. CDR3 length: 15 residues. Per germline, CDR1 LGHNA and CDR2 YSLEER. Note on this clonotype: Its antigen is not known.

This clonotype was sampled from a human donor in good health. Some libraries in this study had Jurkat cell RNA spiked in. Sample: naive CD8+ T cells from blood, with Jurkat cell RNA spiked in. Subset: FACS-sorted CD8+CD4-CCR7+CD45RA+ naive T cells. The rearrangement uses TRBV4-3 and TRBJ1-1; 8 bases are shared with TRBD1. DNA of the CDR3: TGCGCCAGCAGCCAAGTGGCAGGGGGCAGAGAAGAAGCTTTCTTT. Translated, it gives CASSQVAGGREEAFF.